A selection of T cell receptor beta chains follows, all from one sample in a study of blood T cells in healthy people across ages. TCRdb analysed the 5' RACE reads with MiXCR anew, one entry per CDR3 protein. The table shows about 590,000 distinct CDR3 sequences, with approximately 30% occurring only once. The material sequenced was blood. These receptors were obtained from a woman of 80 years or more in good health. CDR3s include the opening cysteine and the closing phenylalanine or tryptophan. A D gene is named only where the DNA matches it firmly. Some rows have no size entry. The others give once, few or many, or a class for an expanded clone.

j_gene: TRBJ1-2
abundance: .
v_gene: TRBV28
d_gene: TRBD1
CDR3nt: TGTGCCAGCAGCTTCCGGGACAGGGAGTCTGGCTACACCTTC
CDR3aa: CASSFRDRESGYTF

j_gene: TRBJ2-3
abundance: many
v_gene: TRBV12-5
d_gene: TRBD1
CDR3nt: TGTGCTAGTGGTTTAGGGGGACAGGGTACAGATACGCAGTATTTT
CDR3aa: CASGLGGQGTDTQYF

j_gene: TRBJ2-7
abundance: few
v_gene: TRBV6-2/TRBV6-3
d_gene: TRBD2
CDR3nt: TGTGCCAGCGGTATAGCGGGGGTGACGCCCCAGTACTTC
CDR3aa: CASGIAGVTPQYF

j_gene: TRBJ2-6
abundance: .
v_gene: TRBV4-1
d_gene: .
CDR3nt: TGCGCCAGCAGCCAAGTTCAGGGACCCGGGGCCAACGTCCTGACTTTC
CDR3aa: CASSQVQGPGANVLTF

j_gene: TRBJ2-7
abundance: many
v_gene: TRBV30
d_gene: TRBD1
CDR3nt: TGTGCCTGGAGTGTAAAGGGGGCGGCCTACGAGCAGTACTTC
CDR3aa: CAWSVKGAAYEQYF

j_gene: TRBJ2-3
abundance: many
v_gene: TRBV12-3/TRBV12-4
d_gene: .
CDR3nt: TGTGCCAGCAGCTACCGGACCGCCTTCTCGCAGTATTTT
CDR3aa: CASSYRTAFSQYF

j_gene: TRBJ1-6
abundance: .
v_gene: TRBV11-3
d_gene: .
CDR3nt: TGTGCCAGCAGGGTAGACACGGAGGCCCTCCACTTT
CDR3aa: CASRVDTEALHF

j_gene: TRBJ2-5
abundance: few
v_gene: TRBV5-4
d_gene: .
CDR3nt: TGTGCCAGCAGCCGGAATGCCCAAGAGACCCAGTACTTC
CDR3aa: CASSRNAQETQYF

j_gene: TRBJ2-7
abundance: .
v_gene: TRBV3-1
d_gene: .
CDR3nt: TGTGCCAGCAGCCAAAGCCTGGGGATTTCCTACGAGCAGTACTTC
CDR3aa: CASSQSLGISYEQYF

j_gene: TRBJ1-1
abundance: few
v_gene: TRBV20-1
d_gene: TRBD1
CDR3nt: TGCAGTGCTAGTCCCATACTGACAGGGGGCACTGAAGCTTTCTTT
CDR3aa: CSASPILTGGTEAFF

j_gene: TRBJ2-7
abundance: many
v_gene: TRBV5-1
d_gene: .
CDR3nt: TGCGCCAGCAGCCGACCGGGACAAAACTACGAGCAGTACTTC
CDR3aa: CASSRPGQNYEQYF

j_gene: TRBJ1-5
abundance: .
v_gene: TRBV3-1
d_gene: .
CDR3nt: TGTGCCAGCAGCCAAGATGCTGTAAATCAGCCCCAGCATTTT
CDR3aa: CASSQDAVNQPQHF

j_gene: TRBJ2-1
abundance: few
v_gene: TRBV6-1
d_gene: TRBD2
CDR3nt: TGTGCCAGCATTTTCCCGGGACTAGCGAACAATGAGCAGTTCTTC
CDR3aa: CASIFPGLANNEQFF

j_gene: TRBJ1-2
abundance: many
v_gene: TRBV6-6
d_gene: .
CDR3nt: TGTGCCACCGTCCGGGACACTGCACCTAACTATGGCTACACCTTC
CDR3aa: CATVRDTAPNYGYTF

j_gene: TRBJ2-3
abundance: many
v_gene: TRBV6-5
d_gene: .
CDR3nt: TGTGCCAGCAGCTTTCGACGGACATCCACAGATACGCAGTATTTT
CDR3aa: CASSFRRTSTDTQYF

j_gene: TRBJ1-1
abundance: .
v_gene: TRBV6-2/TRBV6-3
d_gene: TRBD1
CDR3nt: TGTGCCAGCAGTTACAAGAGGGGGCAGGCCACCACTGAAGCTTTCTTT
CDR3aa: CASSYKRGQATTEAFF

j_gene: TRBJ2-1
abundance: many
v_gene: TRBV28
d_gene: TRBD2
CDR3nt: TGTGCCAGCACCCTAGCGGGAGCCTGGGGGAATGAGCAGTTCTTC
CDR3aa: CASTLAGAWGNEQFF

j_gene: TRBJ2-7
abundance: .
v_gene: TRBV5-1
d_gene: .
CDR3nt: TGCGCCAGCACAAACAGGGACAATGAGCAGTACTTC
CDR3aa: CASTNRDNEQYF

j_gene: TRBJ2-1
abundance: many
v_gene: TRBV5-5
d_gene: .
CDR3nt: TGTGCCAGCAGCTTAGGCCCGGGGGCAGGGGTGCGCAATGAGCAGTTCTTC
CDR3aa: CASSLGPGAGVRNEQFF

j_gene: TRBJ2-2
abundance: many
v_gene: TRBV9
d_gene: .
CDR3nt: TGTGCCAGCAGCGGCGACCGGGACGCGTTCGACACCGGGGAGCTGTTTTTT
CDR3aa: CASSGDRDAFDTGELFF

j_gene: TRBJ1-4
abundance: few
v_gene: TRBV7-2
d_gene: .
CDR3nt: TGTGCCAGCAGCTCAATAGGGTCGGAAGATGAAAAACTGTTTTTT
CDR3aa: CASSSIGSEDEKLFF

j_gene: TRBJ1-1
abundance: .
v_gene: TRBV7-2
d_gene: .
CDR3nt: TGTGCCAGCAGCCAGACCCCGACAGCGAACACTGAAGCTTTCTTT
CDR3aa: CASSQTPTANTEAFF

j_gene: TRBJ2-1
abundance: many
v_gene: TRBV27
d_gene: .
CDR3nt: TGTGCCAGCAGCCCCTCCGGCGTTCATAATGAGCAGTTCTTC
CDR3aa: CASSPSGVHNEQFF

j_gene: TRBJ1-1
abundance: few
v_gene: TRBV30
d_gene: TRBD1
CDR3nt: TGTGCCTGGAGTGGCGGCAGGGGGGTCACTGAAGCTTTCTTT
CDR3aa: CAWSGGRGVTEAFF

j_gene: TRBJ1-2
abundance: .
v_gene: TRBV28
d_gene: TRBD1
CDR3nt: TGTGCCAGCAGTCCCACAGGGGCCACTGGCTACACCTTC
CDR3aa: CASSPTGATGYTF

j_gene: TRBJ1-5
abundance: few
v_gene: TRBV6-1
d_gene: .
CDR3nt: TGTGCCAGCAGTGAAGCTAGGGGTGCCAATCAGCCCCAGCATTTT
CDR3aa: CASSEARGANQPQHF

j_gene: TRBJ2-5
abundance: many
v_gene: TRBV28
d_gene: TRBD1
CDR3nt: TGTGCCAGCAGTTCGCAGGGGGCCCGCGAGACCCAGTACTTC
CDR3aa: CASSSQGARETQYF

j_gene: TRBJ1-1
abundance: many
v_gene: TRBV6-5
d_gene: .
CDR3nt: TGTGCCAGCAGGGAGCTGAACACTGAAGCTTTCTTT
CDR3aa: CASRELNTEAFF

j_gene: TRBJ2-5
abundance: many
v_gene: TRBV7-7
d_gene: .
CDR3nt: TGTGCCAGCAGCTTAGTAGGCCCGGGGGAGACCCAGTACTTC
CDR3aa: CASSLVGPGETQYF

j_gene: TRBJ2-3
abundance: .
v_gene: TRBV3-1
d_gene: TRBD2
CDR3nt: TGTGCCAGCAGCCCGAATGCTCCTAGCGGGGGGTGCACAGATACGCAGTATTTT
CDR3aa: CASSPNAPSGGCTDTQYF

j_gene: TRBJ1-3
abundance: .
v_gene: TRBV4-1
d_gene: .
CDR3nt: TGCGCCAGCAGCCAAGGTCCTTCCTACTCTGGAAACACCATATATTTT
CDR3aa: CASSQGPSYSGNTIYF

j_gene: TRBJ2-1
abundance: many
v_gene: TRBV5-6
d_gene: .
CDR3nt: TGTGCCAGCAGCTTGGATCCCAACTCCTACAATGAGCAGTTCTTC
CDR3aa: CASSLDPNSYNEQFF

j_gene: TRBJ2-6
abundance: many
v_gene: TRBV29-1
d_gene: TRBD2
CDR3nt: TGCAGCGTTGCCCAGAGACTAGCGGGGGGGCCCTCTGGGGCCAACGTCCTGACTTTC
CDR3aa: CSVAQRLAGGPSGANVLTF

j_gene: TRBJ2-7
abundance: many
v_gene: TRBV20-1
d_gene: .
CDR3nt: TGCAGTGCTCAAGGGGTCGACGAGCAGTACTTC
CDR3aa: CSAQGVDEQYF

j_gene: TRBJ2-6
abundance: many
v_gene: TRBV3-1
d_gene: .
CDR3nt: TGTGCCAGCAGCCAACGTCGGGCCTCTGGGGCCAACGTCCTGACTTTC
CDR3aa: CASSQRRASGANVLTF

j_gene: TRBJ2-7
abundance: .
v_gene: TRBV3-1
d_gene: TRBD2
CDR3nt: TGTGCCAGCAGCTACCGGGGGGGTCTCGAGCAGTACTTC
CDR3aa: CASSYRGGLEQYF

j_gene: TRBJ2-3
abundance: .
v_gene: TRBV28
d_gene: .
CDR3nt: TGTGCCAGCAGTTTGTTGGTCGGGCCTAGCACAGATACGCAGTATTTT
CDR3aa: CASSLLVGPSTDTQYF

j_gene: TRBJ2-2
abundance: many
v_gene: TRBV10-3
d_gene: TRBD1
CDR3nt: TGTGCCATCAGCGGGGACAGGGTTAGGGTGGACACCGGGGAGCTGTTTTTT
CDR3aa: CAISGDRVRVDTGELFF

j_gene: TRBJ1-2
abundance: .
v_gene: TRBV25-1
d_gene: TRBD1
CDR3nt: TGTGCCAGCAGTGAAGGGGACAGGGGAAACGGCTACACCTTC
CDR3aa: CASSEGDRGNGYTF

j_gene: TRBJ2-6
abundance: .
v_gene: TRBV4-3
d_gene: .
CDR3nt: TGCGCCAGCAGCCAAGATAGGGGGACTGGGGCCAACGTCCTGACTTTC
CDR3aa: CASSQDRGTGANVLTF

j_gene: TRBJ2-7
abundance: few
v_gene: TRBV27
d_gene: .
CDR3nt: TGTGCCAGCAGCCGCCCGCGGTCAGTTGAGCAGTACTTC
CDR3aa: CASSRPRSVEQYF

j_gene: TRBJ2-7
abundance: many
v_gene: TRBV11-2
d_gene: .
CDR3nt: TGTGCCAGCAGCTTAGCAGGGGAGGGTAGCGAGCAGTACTTC
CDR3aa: CASSLAGEGSEQYF

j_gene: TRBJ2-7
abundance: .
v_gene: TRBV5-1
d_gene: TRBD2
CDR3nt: TGCGCCAGCACCACGGGGGGGCTAGCGGGAGACGAGCAGTACTTC
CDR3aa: CASTTGGLAGDEQYF

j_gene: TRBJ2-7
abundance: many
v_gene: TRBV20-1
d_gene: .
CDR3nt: TGCAGTGCTAGAGGGGGGGCTCTGTCCTACGAGCAGTACTTC
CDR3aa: CSARGGALSYEQYF

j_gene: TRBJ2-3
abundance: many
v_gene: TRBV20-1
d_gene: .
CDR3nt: TGCAGTGCTTTGCATACAGGAGAAGGCACAGATACGCAGTATTTT
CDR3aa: CSALHTGEGTDTQYF

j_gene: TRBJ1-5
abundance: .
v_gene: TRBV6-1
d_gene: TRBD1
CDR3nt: TGTGCCAGCAGTGTTGGGGGACAGACTAATCAGCCCCAGCATTTT
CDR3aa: CASSVGGQTNQPQHF

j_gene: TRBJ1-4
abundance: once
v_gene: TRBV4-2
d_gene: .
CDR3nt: TGTGCCAGCAGCCAGGGTCGGGCAGAGGGGTGTGAAAAACTGTTTTTT
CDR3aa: CASSQGRAEGCEKLFF

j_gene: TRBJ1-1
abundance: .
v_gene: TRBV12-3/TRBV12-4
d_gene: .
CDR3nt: TGTGCCAGCAGACACTACAAGCTCGGCGAACACCCCACTGAAGCTTTCTTT
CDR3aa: CASRHYKLGEHPTEAFF

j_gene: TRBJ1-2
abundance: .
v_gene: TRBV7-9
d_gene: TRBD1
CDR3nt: TGTGCCAGCAGCTCGGACAGGGGGACTGGCTACACCTTC
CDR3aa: CASSSDRGTGYTF